The 30 T cell receptor beta chains presented below share a single source sample, sequenced in a study of blood T cell repertoires in COVID-19. Profiling relied on immunoSEQ multiplex PCR, and the TCRdb table lists in-frame clones only, not all of them. The sample has around 120,000 clones, 75% to 90% seen once. The specimen sequenced was peripheral blood. These receptors all come from a man between 65 and 80 years old with acute or convalescent COVID-19.

This clone is a singleton in its sample. The chain couples TRBV13 to TRBJ1-2; D unclear. The CDR3 runs 14 residues. The V and J ends lost 0 bases and 2 bases respectively, with 7 bases between them. Germline CDR1 PRHDT, CDR2 FYEKMQ (reference sequence). CDR3 protein: CASSLGPRNYGYTF. CDR3 nucleotide sequence: TGTGCCAGCAGCTTAGGACCGAGAAACTATGGCTACACCTTC. Combining the CDR3 with reference TRBV13 and TRBJ1-2 gives the whole variable domain AAGVIQSPRHLIKEKRETATLKCYPIPRHDTVYWYQQGPGQDPQFLISFYEKMQSDKGSIPDRFSAQQFSDYHSELNMSSLELGDSALYFCASSLGPRNYGYTFGSGTRLTVV.

The chain carries TRBV28 and TRBJ1-2, with 8 bases lining up with TRBD1. J lost 5 bases, V lost 7 bases, and 9 bases had no gene match. This CDR3 spans 14 amino acids. The germline CDR1 and CDR2 sequences are MDHEN and SYDVKM. The CDR3 reads CASTGTGLIYGYTF. In DNA form, the CDR3 reads TGTGCCAGCACCGGGACAGGACTAATATATGGCTACACCTTC.

The V and J genes are TRBV2 and TRBJ1-1; 7 nucleotides line up with TRBD1. The germline CDR1 and CDR2 sequences are SNHLY and FYNNEI. This CDR3 is 13 amino acids long. The ends lost 7 bases at V and 5 bases at J; junction bases unmatched: 7. In DNA form, the CDR3 reads TGTGCCAGCACCCTTGACAGGGCGACTGAAGCTTTCTTT. Translated: CASTLDRATEAFF. Based on the CDR3 plus reference TRBV2 and TRBJ1-1, the full variable domain is EPEVTQTPSHQVTQMGQEVILRCVPISNHLYFYWYRQILGQKVEFLVSFYNNEISEKSEIFDDQFSVERPDGSNFTLKIRSTKLEDSAMYFCASTLDRATEAFFGQGTRLTVV.

This chain uses TRBV6-5 with TRBJ2-7; 12 bases agree with TRBD1. The CDR3 consists of 14 residues. Looked up from germline, CDR1 is MNHEY and CDR2 is SVGAGI. Germline trimming cut 8 bases from V and 4 bases from J; bases unmatched to any gene: 6. CDR3 residues: CASGGTGGVYEQYF. Here the CDR3 DNA reads TGTGCCAGCGGGGGGACAGGGGGCGTTTACGAGCAGTACTTC.

This clone showed up just once. This chain uses TRBV5-4 with TRBJ2-7; 8 bases agree with TRBD2. Germline CDR1 is SGHNT and CDR2 is YYREEE (reference sequence). Trimming removed 4 bases from V and 7 bases from J; junction bases left unmatched: 16. CDR3 length: 16 amino acids. The CDR3 here is CASSLDSGVNYEEQYF. In nucleotides, the CDR3 is TGTGCCAGCAGCCTGGATAGCGGGGTGAACTACGAGGAGCAGTACTTC.

The gene calls are TRBV5-1 and TRBJ2-2, with a possible D match to TRBD2 (5 bases). The V end was cut by 0 bases, the J end by 4 bases, with 10 bases between. The germline CDR1 and CDR2 sequences are SGHRS and YFSETQ. The CDR3 sequence is 15 residues long. The CDR3, as DNA: TGCGCCAGCAGCTTGGGAGGGATAGGCACCGGGGAGCTGTTTTTT. This sequence encodes CASSLGGIGTGELFF.

This clone was observed a handful of times. As DNA, the CDR3 is TGTGCCAGCAGTTACTCTACAGCACAGCAGTACTTC. The encoded protein is CASSYSTAQQYF. This chain joins TRBV6-2 or TRBV6-3 and TRBJ2-7; D is unresolved. CDR3 length: 12 amino acids. Between the trimmed V and J ends, which lost 0 bases and 8 bases, there was a span of 8 bases. The V gene's germline CDR1 is MNHEY and CDR2 SVGEGT.

V and J are TRBV4-2 and TRBJ2-7; TRBD2 matches at 8 bases. The CDR3 runs to 16 residues. The J segment lost 5 bases and the V segment lost 4 bases, leaving 13 bases of the junction unmatched. CDR1 and CDR2 (germline): LGHNA, YNFKEQ. CDR3: CASSPAAGSGVHEQYF. In DNA, the CDR3 is TGTGCCAGCAGCCCTGCGGCGGGTAGCGGGGTCCACGAGCAGTACTTC.

This chain links TRBV5-5 with TRBJ1-2, with a weak D call TRBD1 (5 bases). Germline assignment: CDR1 SGHKS and CDR2 YYEKEE (reference sequence). The CDR3 has 15 amino acids. Trimming took off 0 bases at V and 5 bases at J, with 14 bases between the two ends. The CDR3 loop reads CASSLELTDFYGYTF. In DNA form, the CDR3 reads TGTGCCAGCAGCTTGGAGCTGACAGACTTTTATGGCTACACCTTC. Together with reference TRBV5-5 and TRBJ1-2, the CDR3 gives the full variable domain: DAGVTQSPTHLIKTRGQQVTLRCSPISGHKSVSWYQQVLGQGPQFIFQYYEKEERGRGNFPDRFSARQFPNYSSELNVNALLLGDSALYLCASSLELTDFYGYTFGSGTRLTVV.

The V and J genes are TRBV3-1 (or the pseudogene TRBV3-2) and TRBJ1-2; D is perhaps TRBD1 (5 bases). The CDR3 totals 12 residues. Germline assignment: CDR1 LGHDT and CDR2 YNNKEL (reference sequence). The V gene lost 2 bases and the J gene lost 8 bases, with 9 bases spanning the gap. CDR3 region: CASSQPGIGYTF. The DNA for the CDR3 is TGTGCCAGCAGCCAACCAGGGATCGGCTACACCTTC.

In regard to this clone: A junction end diverges from the germline sequence, so it may reflect a read error. This chain joins TRBV5-6 and TRBJ2-1; D call uncertain. The germline CDR1 and CDR2 sequences are SGHDT and YYEEEE. The CDR3 sequence is 11 residues long. CDR3 amino acids: CASSGYSEQFF. The CDR3 DNA is TGTGCCAGCAGCGGATACAGTGAGCAGTTCTTC.

The V call is TRBV7-2, the J call TRBJ1-2, with a possible D match to TRBD1 (5 bases). The CDR3 runs 15 residues. CDR1 SGHTA and CDR2 FQGNSA come from the germline V gene. Trimming stripped 5 bases from V and 5 bases from J, with 18 bases between. The CDR3 spells CASSPLQDVDYGYTF. The CDR3 region has the DNA TGTGCCAGCAGCCCTTTACAGGACGTGGATTATGGCTACACCTTC. Full variable domain (rest looked up from reference TRBV7-2 and TRBJ1-2): GAGVSQSPSNKVTEKGKDVELRCDPISGHTALYWYRQSLGQGLEFLIYFQGNSAPDKSGLPSDRFSAERTGGSVSTLTIQRTQQEDSAVYLCASSPLQDVDYGYTFGSGTRLTVV.

The rearrangement links TRBV29-1 to TRBJ2-5; perhaps TRBD1 as D (5 bases). CDR1 SQVTM and CDR2 ANQGSEA come from the germline V gene. The CDR3 runs to 13 residues. V lost 7 bases and J lost 5, with 17 bases in between. The CDR3 nucleotides read TGCAGCGCTTCGACAGCCCGGGTTGAGACCCAGTACTTC. Protein product: CSASTARVETQYF.

V gene TRBV18 combines with J gene TRBJ2-1; the D gene is possibly TRBD2 (6 bases). Germline loops: CDR1 KGHSH, CDR2 LQKENI. There are 15 residues in the CDR3. Trimming removed 6 bases at V and 0 bases at J, with 12 bases between. CDR3 bases: TGTGCCAGCTCCCTATCCGGGAGCTCCTACAATGAGCAGTTCTTC. Translated: CASSLSGSSYNEQFF.

The DNA for the CDR3 is TGTGCCAGCAGCTTGGCCCAAACGCGGGGTGGAAACACCATATATTTT. Its translation: CASSLAQTRGGNTIYF. The V gene is TRBV5-5, the J gene TRBJ1-3; D is ambiguous. The CDR3 extends over 16 amino acids. V was trimmed by 0 bases and J by 3 bases, leaving 13 bases between them. Germline loops: CDR1 SGHKS, CDR2 YYEKEE (reference sequence).

This clone came up a few times. The V call is TRBV7-9, the J call TRBJ1-1; TRBD1 might be the D (6 bases). The CDR3 is 14 amino acids. V lost 5 bases and J 8 bases, leaving 18 bases between the germline ends. Germline V gene data show CDR1 as SEHNR and CDR2 as FQNEAQ (reference sequence). CDR3 in amino acids: CASSAYRAGAEAFF. DNA of the CDR3: TGTGCCAGCAGCGCCTACAGGGCGGGGGCCGAAGCTTTCTTT. The variable domain in full, with the rest retrieved from reference TRBV7-9 and TRBJ1-1, is DTGVSQNPRHKITKRGQNVTFRCDPISEHNRLYWYRQTLGQGPEFLTYFQNEAQLEKSRLLSDRFSAERPKGSFSTLEIQRTEQGDSAMYLCASSAYRAGAEAFFGQGTRLTVV.

The J gene is TRBJ1-5, the V gene TRBV27; 7 bases fit TRBD1. Germline trimming cut 6 bases from V and 0 bases from J; bases unmatched to any gene: 5. The CDR3 covers 15 residues. Germline loops: CDR1 MNHEY, CDR2 SMNVEV (reference sequence). The CDR3 region is CASSRDSYSNQPQHF. Written as DNA, the CDR3 is TGTGCCAGCAGCCGGGACAGTTATAGCAATCAGCCCCAGCATTTT.

The chain carries TRBV3-1 (or the pseudogene TRBV3-2) and TRBJ1-1; 7 nucleotides agree with TRBD1. Germline V CDR1 and CDR2: LGHDT, YNNKEL (reference sequence). The CDR3 has 14 residues. Trimming removed 1 base from V and 5 bases from J; junction bases left unmatched: 4. CDR3 DNA: TGTGCCAGCAGCCAAGGACAGGGTCATACTGAAGCTTTCTTT. Translated, it gives CASSQGQGHTEAFF.

The genes are TRBV6-1 and TRBJ2-7; 10 nucleotides align to TRBD1. This CDR3 contains 16 residues. In germline, CDR1 is MNHNS, CDR2 SASEGT. Trimming took 1 base from V and 5 from J; bases not matched to a gene: 8. The DNA of the CDR3 is TGTGCCAGCAGTGAAGGGAGCGGGACAGGGGTCAACGAGCAGTACTTC. Protein sequence: CASSEGSGTGVNEQYF.

This chain links TRBV2 with TRBJ1-5; D is uncertain. CDR1 and CDR2 from the germline V gene are SNHLY and FYNNEI. This CDR3 is built from 15 residues. V was cut by 2 bases and J by 1 base, with 9 bases left in between. The CDR3 DNA reads TGTGCCAGCAGTGAATCCCCGAGCAGCAATCAGCCCCAGCATTTT. Translating gives CASSESPSSNQPQHF.

V gene TRBV5-5 combines with J gene TRBJ1-2; tentatively, D is TRBD1 (5 bases). V lost 0 bases and J lost 2, with 17 bases in between. The CDR3 runs 17 residues. In germline, CDR1 is SGHKS, CDR2 YYEKEE (reference sequence). Here the CDR3 DNA reads TGTGCCAGCAGCTTGGATCGGTGGGAGGGGAAAAACTATGGCTACACCTTC. It encodes CASSLDRWEGKNYGYTF.

The chain has TRBV11-3 and TRBJ1-1; no reliable D call. The CDR3 totals 13 residues. Germline V gene data show CDR1 as SGHNT and CDR2 as YENEEA. V dropped 5 bases and J dropped 3 bases, with 10 bases sitting between them. CDR3 sequence reads: CASSPSVDTEAFF. The DNA for the CDR3 is TGTGCCAGCAGCCCGTCAGTGGACACTGAAGCTTTCTTT.

This clone was picked up a small number of times. The rearrangement joins TRBV6-5 to TRBJ2-7; TRBD1 agrees at 12 bases. V lost 4 bases, J lost 7 bases, and 11 bases stayed unmatched. The CDR3 has 16 amino acids. Germline V CDR1 and CDR2: MNHEY, SVGAGI. The CDR3 DNA reads TGTGCCAGCAGTTCCACCCCGGGACAGGGGGCGCGGGAGCAGTACTTC. Its protein product is CASSSTPGQGAREQYF.

The J gene is TRBJ2-3, the V gene TRBV7-8; 7 bases align to TRBD1. The CDR3 consists of 14 residues. The germline V gene has CDR1 SGHVS and CDR2 FQNEAQ. Germline trimming cut 4 bases from V and 4 bases from J; bases unmatched to any gene: 5. The CDR3 loop is CASSSTGVADTQYF. Here the CDR3 DNA reads TGTGCCAGCAGCTCTACAGGGGTGGCAGATACGCAGTATTTT.

V usage is TRBV20-1 and J usage is TRBJ2-4; 8 bases match TRBD2. V trimming: 3 bases; J trimming: 0 bases; junction bases outside the gene matches: 4. Germline CDR1 DFQATT, CDR2 SNEGSKA (reference sequence). The CDR3 sequence is 15 residues long. This chain's CDR3 is CSASGLALAKNIQYF. The CDR3, as DNA: TGCAGTGCTAGTGGACTAGCTCTAGCCAAAAACATTCAGTACTTC.

The chain joins TRBV27 to TRBJ2-1, with TRBD2 identical over 9 bases. Trimming removed 2 bases from V and 7 bases from J; junction bases left unmatched: 12. Germline V gene data show CDR1 as MNHEY and CDR2 as SMNVEV (reference sequence). The CDR3 has 17 residues. CDR3 amino acids: CASSLQPGTSSDNEQFF. The DNA of the CDR3 is TGTGCCAGCAGTTTACAGCCCGGGACTAGCAGCGATAATGAGCAGTTCTTC.

J is TRBJ1-1 and V is TRBV6-1; 10 nucleotides align to TRBD1. The germline V gene has CDR1 MNHNS and CDR2 SASEGT. The CDR3 sequence is 16 residues long. Trimming removed 4 bases from V and 6 bases from J; junction bases left unmatched: 11. The CDR3 DNA reads TGTGCCAGCAGTGTGACAGGGGGCTCTGGTCTGTCTGAAGCTTTCTTT. Protein product: CASSVTGGSGLSEAFF.

The rearrangement joins TRBV19 to TRBJ2-1, with 9 bases identical to TRBD2. CDR3 length: 16 amino acids. Germline-derived CDR1 and CDR2 are LNHDA and SQIVND (reference sequence). Trimming cost V 2 bases and J 6 bases; bases outside gene matches: 8. CDR3 sequence: CASSIYGGGGRNEQFF. The CDR3 coding sequence is TGTGCCAGTAGTATATACGGCGGGGGGGGCCGCAATGAGCAGTTCTTC.

V usage is TRBV29-1 and J usage is TRBJ2-4; TRBD1 agrees at 10 bases. Germline CDR1 SQVTM, CDR2 ANQGSEA. CDR3 length: 15 amino acids. Trimming at V came to 7 bases and at J to 8 bases, leaving 14 bases not matched to a gene. The CDR3 nucleotides are TGCAGCGGTACCCTTGACAGGGGGCCGCGAGACATTCAGTACTTC. It yields the protein CSGTLDRGPRDIQYF.

The chain combines TRBV27 with TRBJ1-1; D is unresolved. Germline CDR1 and CDR2: MNHEY and SMNVEV (reference sequence). Between the trimmed V and J ends, which lost 1 base and 0 bases, there was a span of 6 bases. The CDR3 contains 14 residues. The CDR3, as DNA: TGTGCCAGCAGTTTATACGGGTTGAACACTGAAGCTTTCTTT. Protein sequence: CASSLYGLNTEAFF.